The sample holds many counts of the clone carrying this T cell receptor (beta chain). The antigen is unknown. Stated time point: blood at routine non-recurrence follow-up after resection. Whole RNA, isolated from tumor, nontumor lung or frozen PBMC, was sequenced without prior sorting. TCRdb re-derived calls from the 5' RACE reads in MiXCR, one entry per CDR3 protein. Here the sample spans fewer than 60,000 distinct CDR3 sequences, around 7.7% being singletons. This entry is derived from a study of spatial heterogeneity in lung cancer. In the study overall: Donors were 72 untreated early-stage non-small cell lung cancer patients. Available follow-up PBMC samples were sequenced, at a median of approximately two years post-resection. As counted in raw reads, each unique TCR and UMI combination appeared more than ten times on average. Study-wide findings and caveats: Ubiquitous expanded tumor TCRs showed up in blood more at resection than follow-up.

Germline CDR1 SGHTA, CDR2 FQGNSA. The V and J ends lost 2 bases and 6 bases, in that order; junction bases with no gene match: 11. The CDR3 sequence is 16 residues long. The sequence was collected from a female donor with early-stage non-small cell lung cancer. The genes are TRBV7-2 and TRBJ1-2; 8 bases are a match to TRBD1. The sequences come from PBMCs, collected at follow-up. The CDR3 spells CASSLSREGDRHGYTF. CDR3 DNA sequence: TGTGCCAGCAGCTTATCCCGTGAAGGGGACAGGCATGGCTACACCTTC.